The text below deals with one T cell receptor (beta chain). Its specificity is not known. Sequencing used immunoSEQ multiplex PCR; TCRdb keeps in-frame clones, though not all of them. The sample has about 7,900 clones, approximately 80% seen once; the top ten hold about 2%. Repeated repertoire sampling spanned the course of chemoradiotherapy. The sample is drawn from a study of chemoradiotherapy in HPV16-positive cancers. Broader study findings: The functional HPV-specific definition rests on just two HPV16-positive patients. Candidate HPV-specific clones and E7-related TCR motifs grew in tumor during treatment.

Germline assignment: CDR1 SGHDT and CDR2 YYEEEE. Trimming removed 1 base from V and 11 bases from J; junction bases left unmatched: 5. The CDR3 loop spans 12 amino acids. V and J are TRBV5-6 and TRBJ1-1, with 7 bases lining up with TRBD1. Sample acquisition took place from a patient who underwent chemoradiotherapy. The clonotype comes from a human donor with HPV-associated anogenital cancer. CDR3 protein: CASSLPRGAAFF. The CDR3 coding sequence is TGTGCCAGCAGCTTGCCCAGGGGGGCGGCTTTCTTT.